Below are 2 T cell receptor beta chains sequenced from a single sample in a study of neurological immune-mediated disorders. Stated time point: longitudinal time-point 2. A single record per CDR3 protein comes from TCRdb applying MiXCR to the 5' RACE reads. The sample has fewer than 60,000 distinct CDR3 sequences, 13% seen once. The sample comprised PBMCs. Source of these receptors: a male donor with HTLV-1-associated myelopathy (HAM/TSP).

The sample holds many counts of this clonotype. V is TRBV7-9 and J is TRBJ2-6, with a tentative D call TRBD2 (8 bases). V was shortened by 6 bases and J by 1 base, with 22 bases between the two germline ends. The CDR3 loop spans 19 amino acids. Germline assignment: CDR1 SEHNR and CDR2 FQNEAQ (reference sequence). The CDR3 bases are TGTGCCAGCAGTAAACGGGAGGGGGCGCAGCGTTCTGGGGCCAACGTCCTGACTTTC. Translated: CASSKREGAQRSGANVLTF.

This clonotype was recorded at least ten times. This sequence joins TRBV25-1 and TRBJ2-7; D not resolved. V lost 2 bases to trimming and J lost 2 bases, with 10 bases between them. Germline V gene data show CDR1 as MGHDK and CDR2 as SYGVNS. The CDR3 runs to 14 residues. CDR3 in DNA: TGTGCCAGCAGTGAACTTCTGGGAACCTACGAGCAGTACTTC. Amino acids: CASSELLGTYEQYF.